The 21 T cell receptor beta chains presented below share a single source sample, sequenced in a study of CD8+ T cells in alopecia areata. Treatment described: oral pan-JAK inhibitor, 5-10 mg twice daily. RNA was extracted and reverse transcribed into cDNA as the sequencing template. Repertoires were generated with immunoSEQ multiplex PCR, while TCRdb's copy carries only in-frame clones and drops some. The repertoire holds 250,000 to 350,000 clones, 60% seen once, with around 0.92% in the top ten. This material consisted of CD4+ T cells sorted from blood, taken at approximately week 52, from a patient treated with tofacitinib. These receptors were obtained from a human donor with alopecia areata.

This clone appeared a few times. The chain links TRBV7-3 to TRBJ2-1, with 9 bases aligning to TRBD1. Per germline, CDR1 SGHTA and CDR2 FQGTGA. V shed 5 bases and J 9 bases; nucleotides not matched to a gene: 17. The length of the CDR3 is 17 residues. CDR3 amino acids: CASSQTPGQGNKGEQFF. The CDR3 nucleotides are TGTGCCAGCAGCCAAACCCCGGGACAGGGCAACAAGGGTGAGCAGTTCTTC. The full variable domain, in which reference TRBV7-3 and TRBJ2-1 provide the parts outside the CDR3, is GAGVSQTPSNKVTEKGKYVELRCDPISGHTALYWYRQSLGQGPEFLIYFQGTGAADDSGLPNDRFFAVRPEGSVSTLKIQRTERGDSAVYLCASSQTPGQGNKGEQFFGPGTRLTVL.

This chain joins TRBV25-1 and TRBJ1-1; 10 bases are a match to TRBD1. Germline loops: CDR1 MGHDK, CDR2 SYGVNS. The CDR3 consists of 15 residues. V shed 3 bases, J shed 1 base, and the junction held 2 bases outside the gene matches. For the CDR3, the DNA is TGTGCCAGCAGTGAGAGACAGGGGGCGAACACTGAAGCTTTCTTT. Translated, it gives CASSERQGANTEAFF.

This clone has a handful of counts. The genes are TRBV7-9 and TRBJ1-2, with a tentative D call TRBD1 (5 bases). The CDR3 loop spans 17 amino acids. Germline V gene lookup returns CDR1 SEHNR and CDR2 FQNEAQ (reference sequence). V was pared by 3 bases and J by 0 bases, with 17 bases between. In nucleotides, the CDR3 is TGTGCCAGCAGCTTTAGTTCTGGTGCGGGACCTAACTATGGCTACACCTTC. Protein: CASSFSSGAGPNYGYTF.

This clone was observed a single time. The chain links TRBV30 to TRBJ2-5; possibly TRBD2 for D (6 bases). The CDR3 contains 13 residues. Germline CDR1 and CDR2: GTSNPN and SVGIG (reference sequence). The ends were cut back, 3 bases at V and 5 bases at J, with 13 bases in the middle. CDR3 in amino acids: CAWREGGVETQYF. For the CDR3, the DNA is TGTGCCTGGAGAGAGGGCGGGGTTGAGACCCAGTACTTC. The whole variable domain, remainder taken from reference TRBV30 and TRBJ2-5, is SQTIHQWPATLVQPVGSPLSLECTVEGTSNPNLYWYRQAAGRGLQLLFYSVGIGQISSEVPQNLSASRPQDRQFILSSKKLLLSDSGFYLCAWREGGVETQYFGPGTRLLVL.

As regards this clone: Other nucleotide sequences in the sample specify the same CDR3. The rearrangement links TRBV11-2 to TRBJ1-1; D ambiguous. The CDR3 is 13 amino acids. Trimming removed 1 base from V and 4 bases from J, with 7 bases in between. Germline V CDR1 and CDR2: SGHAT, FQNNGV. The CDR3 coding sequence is TGTGCCAGCAGCTTAGTACGAGGCACTGAAGCTTTCTTT. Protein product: CASSLVRGTEAFF.

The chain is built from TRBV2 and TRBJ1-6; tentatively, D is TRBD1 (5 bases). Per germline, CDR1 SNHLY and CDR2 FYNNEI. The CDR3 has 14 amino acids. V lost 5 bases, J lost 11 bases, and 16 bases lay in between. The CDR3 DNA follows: TGTGCCAGCAGTTTGACAGATCTTAGCACACCCCTCCACTTT. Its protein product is CASSLTDLSTPLHF. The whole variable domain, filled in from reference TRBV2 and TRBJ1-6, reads EPEVTQTPSHQVTQMGQEVILRCVPISNHLYFYWYRQILGQKVEFLVSFYNNEISEKSEIFDDQFSVERPDGSNFTLKIRSTKLEDSAMYFCASSLTDLSTPLHFGNGTRLTVT.

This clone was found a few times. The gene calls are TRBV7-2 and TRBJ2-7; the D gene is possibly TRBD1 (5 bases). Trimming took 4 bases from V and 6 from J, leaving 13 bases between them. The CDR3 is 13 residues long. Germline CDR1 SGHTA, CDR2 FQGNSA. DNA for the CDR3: TGTGCCAGCAGCTCCCCTGGGGCAGGCGAGCAGTACTTC. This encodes CASSSPGAGEQYF.

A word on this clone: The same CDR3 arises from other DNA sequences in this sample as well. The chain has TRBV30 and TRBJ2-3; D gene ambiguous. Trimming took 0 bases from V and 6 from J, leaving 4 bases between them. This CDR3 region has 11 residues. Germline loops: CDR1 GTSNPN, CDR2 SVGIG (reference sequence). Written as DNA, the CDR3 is TGTGCCTGGAGTGTCCGGGATACGCAGTATTTT. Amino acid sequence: CAWSVRDTQYF.

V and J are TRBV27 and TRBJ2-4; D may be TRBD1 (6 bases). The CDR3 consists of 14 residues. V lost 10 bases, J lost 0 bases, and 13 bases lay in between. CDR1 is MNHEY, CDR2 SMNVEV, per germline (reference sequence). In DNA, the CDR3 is TGTGCCACCTGGGACACTTTAGCCAAAAACATTCAGTACTTC. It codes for CATWDTLAKNIQYF.

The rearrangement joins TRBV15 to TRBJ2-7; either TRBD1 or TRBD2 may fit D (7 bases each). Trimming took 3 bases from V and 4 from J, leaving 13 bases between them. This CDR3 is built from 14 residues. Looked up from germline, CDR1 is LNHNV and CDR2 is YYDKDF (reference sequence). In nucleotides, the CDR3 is TGTGCCACCAGCAGGACAGGGAGGGGGTACGAGCAGTACTTC. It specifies CATSRTGRGYEQYF.

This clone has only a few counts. Here the CDR3 DNA reads TGCAGCGTTGTGGGAAACATGGAGACCCAGTACTTC. Translation: CSVVGNMETQYF. The chain carries TRBV29-1 and TRBJ2-5; the D is unclear. V dropped 4 bases and J dropped 5 bases, with 11 bases sitting between them. The CDR3 sequence is 12 residues long. Germline V gene sequence: CDR1 SQVTM, CDR2 ANQGSEA.

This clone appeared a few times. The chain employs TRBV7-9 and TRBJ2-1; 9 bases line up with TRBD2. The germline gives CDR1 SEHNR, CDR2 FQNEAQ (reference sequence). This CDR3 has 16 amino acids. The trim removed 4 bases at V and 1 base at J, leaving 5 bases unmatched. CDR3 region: CASSSLAGLSYNEQFF. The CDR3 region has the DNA TGTGCCAGCAGCTCCCTAGCGGGGTTGTCCTACAATGAGCAGTTCTTC.

CDR3 coding DNA: TGTGCCAGCAGTTACCGGGACAGGGGGCTCTACGAGCAGTACTTC. Its translation: CASSYRDRGLYEQYF. The rearrangement joins TRBV6-5 to TRBJ2-7; 12 bases are a match to TRBD1. Germline V CDR1 and CDR2: MNHEY, SVGAGI. The CDR3 runs to 15 residues. The V and J ends lost 2 bases and 3 bases, in that order; junction bases with no gene match: 2.

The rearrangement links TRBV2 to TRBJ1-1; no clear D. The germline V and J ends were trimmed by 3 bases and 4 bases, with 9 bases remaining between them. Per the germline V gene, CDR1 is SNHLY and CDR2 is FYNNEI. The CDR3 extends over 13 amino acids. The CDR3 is CASSEYPGTEAFF. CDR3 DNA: TGTGCCAGCAGTGAGTACCCGGGCACTGAAGCTTTCTTT.

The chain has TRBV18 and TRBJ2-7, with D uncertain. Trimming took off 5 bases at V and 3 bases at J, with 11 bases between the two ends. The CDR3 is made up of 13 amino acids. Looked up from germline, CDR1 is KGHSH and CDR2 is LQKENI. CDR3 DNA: TGTGCCAGCTCAAGTACAAGGGACTACGAGCAGTACTTC. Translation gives CASSSTRDYEQYF.

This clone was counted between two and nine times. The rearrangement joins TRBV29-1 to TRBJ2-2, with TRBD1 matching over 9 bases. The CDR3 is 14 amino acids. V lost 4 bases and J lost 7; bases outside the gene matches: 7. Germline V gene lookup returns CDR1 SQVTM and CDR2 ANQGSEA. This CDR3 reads CSVAVQGAVGELFF. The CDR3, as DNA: TGCAGCGTTGCGGTACAGGGGGCCGTCGGGGAGCTGTTTTTT.

DNA of the CDR3: TGTGCCAGCAGTTTAGGGGACAAGAACACTGAAGCTTTCTTT. Its protein is CASSLGDKNTEAFF. V gene TRBV27 combines with J gene TRBJ1-1, with D perhaps TRBD1 (6 bases). Germline-derived CDR1 and CDR2 are MNHEY and SMNVEV (reference sequence). V lost 2 bases and J lost 1, with 8 bases in between. The CDR3 has 14 amino acids.

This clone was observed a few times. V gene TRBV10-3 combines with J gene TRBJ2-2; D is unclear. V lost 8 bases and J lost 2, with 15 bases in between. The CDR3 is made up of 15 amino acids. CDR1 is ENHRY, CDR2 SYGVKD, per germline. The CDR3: CAIAPNGGNTGELFF. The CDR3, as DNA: TGTGCCATCGCACCTAACGGCGGTAACACCGGGGAGCTGTTTTTT.

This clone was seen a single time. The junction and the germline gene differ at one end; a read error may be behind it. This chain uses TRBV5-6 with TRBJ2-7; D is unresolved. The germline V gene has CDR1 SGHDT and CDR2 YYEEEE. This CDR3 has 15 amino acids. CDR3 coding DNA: TGTGCCAGCAGCTCGTCGGGTCCCACCACCGGCCGGGCGTCCTTC. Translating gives CASSSSGPTTGRASF.

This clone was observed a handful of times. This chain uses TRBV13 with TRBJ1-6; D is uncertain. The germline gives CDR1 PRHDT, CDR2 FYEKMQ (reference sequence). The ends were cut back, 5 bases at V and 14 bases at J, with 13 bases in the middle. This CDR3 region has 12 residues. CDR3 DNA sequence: TGTGCCAGCAGCCGCACAGCAGAATCCCTCCACTTT. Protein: CASSRTAESLHF.

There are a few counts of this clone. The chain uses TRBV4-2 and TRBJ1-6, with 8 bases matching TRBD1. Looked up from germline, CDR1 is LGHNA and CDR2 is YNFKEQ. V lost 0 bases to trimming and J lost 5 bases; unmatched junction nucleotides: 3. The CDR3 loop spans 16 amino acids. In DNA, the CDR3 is TGTGCCAGCAGCCAAGATAGGGGACAGGATAATTCACCCCTCCACTTT. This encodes CASSQDRGQDNSPLHF.